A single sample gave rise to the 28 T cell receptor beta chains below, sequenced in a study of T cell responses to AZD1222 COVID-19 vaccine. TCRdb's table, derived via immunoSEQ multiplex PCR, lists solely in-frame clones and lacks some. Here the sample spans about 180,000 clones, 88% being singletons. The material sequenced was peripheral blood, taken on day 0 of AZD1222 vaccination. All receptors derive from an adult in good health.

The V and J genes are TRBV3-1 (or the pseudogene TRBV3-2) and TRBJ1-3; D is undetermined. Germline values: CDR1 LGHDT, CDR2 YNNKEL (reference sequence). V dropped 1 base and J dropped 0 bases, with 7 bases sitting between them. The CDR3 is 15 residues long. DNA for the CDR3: TGTGCCAGCAGCCAAGGGGTCCGCTCTGGAAACACCATATATTTT. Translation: CASSQGVRSGNTIYF.

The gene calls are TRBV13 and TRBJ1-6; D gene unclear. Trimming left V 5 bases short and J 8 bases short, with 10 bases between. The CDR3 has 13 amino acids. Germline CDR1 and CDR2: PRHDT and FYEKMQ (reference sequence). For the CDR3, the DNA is TGTGCCAGCAGCCCGGACGGCGATTCACCCCTCCACTTT. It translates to CASSPDGDSPLHF.

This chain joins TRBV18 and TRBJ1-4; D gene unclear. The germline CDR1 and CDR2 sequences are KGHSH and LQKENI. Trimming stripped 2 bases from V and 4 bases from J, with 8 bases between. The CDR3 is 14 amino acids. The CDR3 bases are TGTGCCAGCTCACCAACTCAGTTTAATGAAAAACTGTTTTTT. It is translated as CASSPTQFNEKLFF.

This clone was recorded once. CDR3 nucleotide sequence: TGTGCCAGCAGCCCCTCGGGACTAGCGGTGGATAAGCCCAACACCGGGGAGCTGTTTTTT. It yields the protein CASSPSGLAVDKPNTGELFF. The genes are TRBV11-3 and TRBJ2-2; TRBD2 matches 11 bases. Per germline, CDR1 SGHNT and CDR2 YENEEA. V dropped 5 bases and J dropped 2; count of bases not matched to a gene: 16. This CDR3 region has 20 residues. Drawing the rest from reference TRBV11-3 and TRBJ2-2, the complete variable domain is EAGVVQSPRYKIIEKKQPVAFWCNPISGHNTLYWYLQNLGQGPELLIRYENEEAVDDSQLPKDRFSAERLKGVDSTLKIQPAELGDSAVYLCASSPSGLAVDKPNTGELFFGEGSRLTVL.

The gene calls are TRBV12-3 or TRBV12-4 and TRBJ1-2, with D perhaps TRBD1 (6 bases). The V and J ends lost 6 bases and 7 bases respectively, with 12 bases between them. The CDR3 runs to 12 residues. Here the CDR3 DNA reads TGTGCCAGCAGGGGGGACAACGGTGGCTACACCTTC. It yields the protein CASRGDNGGYTF.

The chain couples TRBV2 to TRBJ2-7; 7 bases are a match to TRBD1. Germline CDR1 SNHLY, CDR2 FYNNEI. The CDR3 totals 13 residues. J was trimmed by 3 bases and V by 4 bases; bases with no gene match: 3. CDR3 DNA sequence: TGTGCCAGCAGTGGGGACAGAAGCTACGAGCAGTACTTC. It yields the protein CASSGDRSYEQYF.

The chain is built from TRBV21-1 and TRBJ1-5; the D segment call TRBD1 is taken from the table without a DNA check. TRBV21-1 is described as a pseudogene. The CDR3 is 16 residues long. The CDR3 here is CASSSRTGKGNQPQHF. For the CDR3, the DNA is TGTGCCAGCAGCTCAAGAACAGGGAAGGGGAATCAGCCCCAGCATTTT.

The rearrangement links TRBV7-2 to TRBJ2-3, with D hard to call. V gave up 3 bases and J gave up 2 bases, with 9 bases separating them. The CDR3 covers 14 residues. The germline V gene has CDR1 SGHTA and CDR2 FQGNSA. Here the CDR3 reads CASSLMTNTDTQYF. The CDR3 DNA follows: TGTGCCAGCAGCTTGATGACAAACACAGATACGCAGTATTTT.

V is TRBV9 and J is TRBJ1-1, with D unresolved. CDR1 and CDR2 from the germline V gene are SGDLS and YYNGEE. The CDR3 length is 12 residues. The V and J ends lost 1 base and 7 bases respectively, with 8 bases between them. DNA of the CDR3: TGTGCCAGCAGCGTAAGAGGAGGTGAAGCTTTCTTT. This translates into CASSVRGGEAFF.

The CDR3 protein is CASSLQGYEQYF. The CDR3 DNA follows: TGTGCCAGCAGCTTGCAAGGATACGAGCAGTACTTC. The chain combines TRBV5-8 with TRBJ2-7; D not certain. This CDR3 spans 12 amino acids. Between the trimmed V and J ends, which lost 1 base and 4 bases, there was a span of 6 bases. CDR1 and CDR2 (germline): SGHTS, YDEGEE.

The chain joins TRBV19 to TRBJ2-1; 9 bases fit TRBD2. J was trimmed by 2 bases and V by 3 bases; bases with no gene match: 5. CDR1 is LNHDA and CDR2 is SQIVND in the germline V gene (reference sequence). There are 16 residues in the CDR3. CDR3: CASSIPSGAPYNEQFF. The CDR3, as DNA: TGTGCCAGTAGTATTCCTAGCGGGGCTCCCTACAATGAGCAGTTCTTC.

The CDR3 sequence: CASSLVGAKADTQYF. The CDR3 nucleotides are TGTGCCAGCAGCTTAGTTGGCGCCAAAGCGGATACGCAGTATTTT. The chain links TRBV13 to TRBJ2-3; D remains ambiguous. The CDR3 totals 15 residues. The ends were cut back, 1 base at V and 6 bases at J, with 14 bases in the middle. The germline V gene has CDR1 PRHDT and CDR2 FYEKMQ (reference sequence).

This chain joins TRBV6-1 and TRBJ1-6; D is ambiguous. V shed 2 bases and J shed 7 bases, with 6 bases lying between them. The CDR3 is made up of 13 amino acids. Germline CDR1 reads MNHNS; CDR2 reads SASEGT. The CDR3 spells CASSELPNSPLHF. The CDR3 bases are TGTGCCAGCAGTGAACTACCAAATTCACCCCTCCACTTT.

This CDR3 reads CAVRVNTGELFF. CDR3 in DNA: TGTGCCGTCAGGGTCAACACCGGGGAGCTGTTTTTT. This chain uses TRBV5-4 with TRBJ2-2; D is perhaps TRBD1 (5 bases). Germline assignment: CDR1 SGHNT and CDR2 YYREEE (reference sequence). Trimming pared 10 bases from V and 2 bases from J, leaving 9 bases between. The CDR3 has 12 residues.

The CDR3 loop reads CASSVFETGSATNEKLFF. In DNA, the CDR3 is TGTGCCAGCAGTGTGTTTGAGACAGGGTCAGCAACTAATGAAAAACTGTTTTTT. This chain joins TRBV2 and TRBJ1-4; 7 nucleotides match TRBD1. The length of the CDR3 is 18 residues. Germline lookup yields CDR1 SNHLY and CDR2 FYNNEI. V lost 4 bases to trimming and J lost 0 bases; unmatched junction nucleotides: 11.

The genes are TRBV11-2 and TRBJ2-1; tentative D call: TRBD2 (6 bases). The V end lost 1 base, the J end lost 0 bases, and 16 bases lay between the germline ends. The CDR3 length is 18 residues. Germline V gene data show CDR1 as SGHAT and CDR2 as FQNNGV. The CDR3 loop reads CASSLAQSGLSSYNEQFF. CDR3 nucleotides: TGTGCCAGCAGCTTAGCTCAAAGCGGGTTAAGCTCCTACAATGAGCAGTTCTTC.

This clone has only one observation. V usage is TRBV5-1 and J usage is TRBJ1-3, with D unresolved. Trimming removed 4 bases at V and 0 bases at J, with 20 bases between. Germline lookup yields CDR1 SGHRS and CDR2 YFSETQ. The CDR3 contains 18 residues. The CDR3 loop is CASSPSIQSLSSGNTIYF. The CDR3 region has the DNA TGCGCCAGCAGCCCGAGTATACAGAGTCTCAGCTCTGGAAACACCATATATTTT.

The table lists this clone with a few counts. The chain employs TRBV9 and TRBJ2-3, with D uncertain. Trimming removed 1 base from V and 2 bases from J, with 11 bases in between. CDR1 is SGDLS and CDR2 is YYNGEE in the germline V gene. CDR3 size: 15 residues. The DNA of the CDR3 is TGTGCCAGCAGCGTATTAAACAGCAACACAGATACGCAGTATTTT. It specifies CASSVLNSNTDTQYF.

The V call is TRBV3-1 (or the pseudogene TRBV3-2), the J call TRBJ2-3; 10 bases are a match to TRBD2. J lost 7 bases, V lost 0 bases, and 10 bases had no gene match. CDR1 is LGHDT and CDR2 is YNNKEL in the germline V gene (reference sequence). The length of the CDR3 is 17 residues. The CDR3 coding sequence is TGTGCCAGCAGCCAAGATCTGGCTAGCGGGGGTGGGAATACGCAGTATTTT. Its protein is CASSQDLASGGGNTQYF.

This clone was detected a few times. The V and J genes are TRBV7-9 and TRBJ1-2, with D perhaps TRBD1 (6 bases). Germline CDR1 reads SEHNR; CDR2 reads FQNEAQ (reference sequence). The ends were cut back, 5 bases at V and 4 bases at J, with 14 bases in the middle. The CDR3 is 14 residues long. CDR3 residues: CASSRSGTSYGYTF. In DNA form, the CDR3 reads TGTGCCAGCAGCCGATCCGGGACATCCTATGGCTACACCTTC.

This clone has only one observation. Written as DNA, the CDR3 is TGTGCCAGTAGTTCCGGGACTAGCGGGGGGAGCTCCTACAATGAGCAGTTCTTC. It yields the protein CASSSGTSGGSSYNEQFF. The chain links TRBV19 to TRBJ2-1; 15 positions agree with TRBD2. The germline V gene encodes CDR1 LNHDA and CDR2 SQIVND (reference sequence). J lost 0 bases, V lost 5 bases, and 5 bases had no gene match. The CDR3 consists of 18 residues.

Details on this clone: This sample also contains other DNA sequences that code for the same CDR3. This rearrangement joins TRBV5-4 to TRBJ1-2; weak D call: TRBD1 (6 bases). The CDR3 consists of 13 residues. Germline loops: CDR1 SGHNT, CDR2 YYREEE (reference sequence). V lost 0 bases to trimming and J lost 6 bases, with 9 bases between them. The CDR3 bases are TGTGCCAGCAGCTTGGACAGGGAGGATGGCTACACCTTC. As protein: CASSLDREDGYTF. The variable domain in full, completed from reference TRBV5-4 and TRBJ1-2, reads ETGVTQSPTHLIKTRGQQVTLRCSSQSGHNTVSWYQQALGQGPQFIFQYYREEENGRGNFPPRFSGLQFPNYSSELNVNALELDDSALYLCASSLDREDGYTFGSGTRLTVV.

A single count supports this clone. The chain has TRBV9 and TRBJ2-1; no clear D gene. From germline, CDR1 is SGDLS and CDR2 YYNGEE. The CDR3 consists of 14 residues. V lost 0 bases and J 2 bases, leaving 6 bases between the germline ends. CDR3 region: CASSVVIAYNEQFF. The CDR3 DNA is TGTGCCAGCAGCGTAGTCATTGCCTACAATGAGCAGTTCTTC.

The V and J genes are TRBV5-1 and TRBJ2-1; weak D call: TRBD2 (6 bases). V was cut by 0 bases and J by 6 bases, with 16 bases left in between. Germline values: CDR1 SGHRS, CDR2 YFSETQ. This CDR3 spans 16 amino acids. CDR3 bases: TGCGCCAGCAGCTTGGAACCCGGGACTGCTACCAATGAGCAGTTCTTC. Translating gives CASSLEPGTATNEQFF.

The CDR3 DNA is TGTGCCTGGAGCGAACGAGGATTGAACACTGAAGCTTTCTTT. This gives the protein CAWSERGLNTEAFF. The chain is built from TRBV30 and TRBJ1-1; D not resolved. The germline CDR1 and CDR2 sequences are GTSNPN and SVGIG (reference sequence). With 3 bases removed from V and 0 bases from J, the gap between germline ends came to 11 bases. The CDR3 spans 14 residues.

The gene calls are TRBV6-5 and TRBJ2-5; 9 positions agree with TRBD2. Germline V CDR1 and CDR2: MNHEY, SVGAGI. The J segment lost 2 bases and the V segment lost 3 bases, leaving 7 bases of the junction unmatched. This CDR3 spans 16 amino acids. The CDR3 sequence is CASSYRASGDQETQYF. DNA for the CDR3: TGTGCCAGCAGTTATAGGGCTAGCGGGGATCAAGAGACCCAGTACTTC.

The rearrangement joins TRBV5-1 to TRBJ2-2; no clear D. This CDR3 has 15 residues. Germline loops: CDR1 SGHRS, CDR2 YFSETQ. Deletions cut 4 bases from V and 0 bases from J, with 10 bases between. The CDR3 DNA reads TGCGCCAGCAGCCTACGACAAGCGAACACCGGGGAGCTGTTTTTT. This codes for CASSLRQANTGELFF.

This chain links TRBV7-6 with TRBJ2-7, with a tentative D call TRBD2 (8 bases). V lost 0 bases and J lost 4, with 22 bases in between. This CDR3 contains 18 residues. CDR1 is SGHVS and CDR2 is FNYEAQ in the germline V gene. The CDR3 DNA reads TGTGCCAGCAGCTTAGCCCGCCCGGGAGGGGGCTATTCTTACGAGCAGTACTTC. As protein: CASSLARPGGGYSYEQYF.